One sample yielded the 12 T cell receptor beta chains listed below, sequenced in a study of post-analysis software for immune sequencing data. Antigens of these TCRs are unknown. The study, taken as a whole, reports: The five TRBV segments detected at higher frequency in patients than in controls included TRBV5-6, TRBV5-1 and TRBV20-1.

cDNA libraries of TCR beta carried unique molecular identifiers. TCRdb ran MiXCR on the PCR reads and lists one entry per CDR3 protein. The table shows hundreds of thousands of distinct CDR3 sequences, with 25% to 30% occurring only once. Sequenced material: blood. These receptors came from a girl between 10 and 17 years old with multiple sclerosis.

This clonotype has just a few counts. The rearrangement links TRBV3-1 to TRBJ1-2, with TRBD1 identical over 9 bases. CDR3 length: 14 amino acids. V dropped 6 bases and J dropped 3; count of bases not matched to a gene: 5. The germline gives CDR1 LGHDT, CDR2 YNNKEL (reference sequence). The CDR3 region is CASSSTGGHYGYTF. The CDR3 DNA sequence: TGTGCCAGCAGTTCAACAGGGGGCCACTATGGCTACACCTTC.

In the case of this clonotype: Possible read error: a much larger clone is one base away. This chain joins TRBV7-2 and TRBJ2-7; D is undetermined. With 1 base removed from V and 3 bases from J, the gap between germline ends came to 13 bases. The CDR3 loop spans 15 amino acids. Germline-derived CDR1 and CDR2 are SGHTA and FQGNSA. Here the CDR3 reads CASSLVADLGYEQYF. CDR3 bases: TGTGCCAGCAGCTTAGTTGCGGATTTGGGCTACGAGCAGTACTTC.

This clonotype has a handful of counts. J is TRBJ2-1 and V is TRBV5-5; 7 bases match TRBD1. The ends lost 6 bases at V and 0 bases at J; junction bases unmatched: 9. CDR1 and CDR2 from the germline V gene are SGHKS and YYEKEE (reference sequence). The CDR3 contains 16 residues. The CDR3: CASTPQNRGSYNEQFF. CDR3 sequence (DNA): TGTGCCAGCACCCCCCAAAACAGGGGCTCCTACAATGAGCAGTTCTTC.

A few counts support this clonotype. The V call is TRBV27, the J call TRBJ2-7; no reliable D call. The CDR3 consists of 14 residues. The V gene's germline CDR1 is MNHEY and CDR2 SMNVEV (reference sequence). The V gene lost 4 bases and the J gene lost 4 bases, with 14 bases spanning the gap. Here the CDR3 reads CASSSRALGYEQYF. DNA for the CDR3: TGTGCCAGCAGTTCACGGGCCCTGGGGTACGAGCAGTACTTC.

The V and J genes are TRBV29-1 and TRBJ2-1; unclear D gene. V lost 2 bases, J lost 4 bases, and 12 bases lay in between. This CDR3 has 14 amino acids. Germline V gene sequence: CDR1 SQVTM, CDR2 ANQGSEA. CDR3 protein: CSVEHWTEYNEQFF. CDR3 DNA sequence: TGCAGCGTTGAACATTGGACGGAGTACAATGAGCAGTTCTTC.

A remark on this clonotype: The conserved closing phenylalanine or tryptophan is absent in this CDR3, likely reflecting a read error. The chain joins TRBV5-6 to TRBJ1-3; D is ambiguous. This CDR3 comprises 13 residues. The germline gives CDR1 SGHDT, CDR2 YYEEEE. The V and J ends lost 5 bases and 0 bases respectively, with 6 bases between them. The CDR3 is CASRGFSGNTIYV. In nucleotides, the CDR3 is TGTGCCAGCAGAGGGTTCTCTGGAAACACCATATATGTT.

The rearrangement uses TRBV12-3 or TRBV12-4 and TRBJ2-1; D is undetermined. CDR3 length equals 13 residues. V gave up 3 bases and J gave up 10 bases, with 13 bases separating them. The CDR3 DNA reads as TGTGCCAGCAGTTTTTCGGACCCCCCCGAGCAGTTCTTC. It specifies CASSFSDPPEQFF.

This sequence joins TRBV10-3 and TRBJ2-2; a possible D gene is TRBD2 (6 bases). This CDR3 comprises 14 residues. CDR1 is ENHRY and CDR2 is SYGVKD in the germline V gene. Trimming cost V 9 bases and J 2 bases, with 13 bases left between them. This chain's CDR3 is CAIEGGANTGELFF. CDR3 DNA sequence: TGTGCCATAGAAGGCGGGGCCAACACCGGGGAGCTGTTTTTT.

This clonotype showed up just a few times. V and J are TRBV7-9 and TRBJ1-2, with unresolved D. The V end lost 1 base, the J end lost 10 bases, and 10 bases lay between the germline ends. The CDR3 has 12 amino acids. Germline V CDR1 and CDR2: SEHNR, FQNEAQ (reference sequence). The CDR3 DNA is TGTGCCAGCAGCTTAGGGCAGAGATACTACACCTTC. Translating gives CASSLGQRYYTF.

The chain is built from TRBV10-3 and TRBJ2-3; D remains unclear. Germline V lookup: CDR1 ENHRY, CDR2 SYGVKD. CDR3 length: 17 residues. V was cut by 7 bases and J by 2 bases, with 22 bases left in between. CDR3 sequence reads: CAIKVTDDPGFTDTQYF. For the CDR3, the DNA is TGTGCCATCAAGGTCACAGATGACCCAGGATTCACAGATACGCAGTATTTT.

J is TRBJ2-3 and V is TRBV5-1, with 15 bases lining up with TRBD2. This CDR3 has 16 residues. CDR1 and CDR2 (germline): SGHRS, YFSETQ. The V segment lost 4 bases and the J segment 8 bases; nucleotides outside the gene matches: 8. The CDR3 DNA follows: TGCGCCAGCAGCGCAGGACTAGCGGGAGGGGAGTTTACGCAGTATTTT. It codes for CASSAGLAGGEFTQYF.

The chain couples TRBV20-1 to TRBJ2-2; D is ambiguous. Trimming took 6 bases from V and 6 from J, leaving 17 bases between them. The V gene's germline CDR1 is DFQATT and CDR2 SNEGSKA (reference sequence). CDR3 size: 14 residues. The CDR3 reads CSARSLFFSGELFF. The CDR3 bases are TGCAGTGCACGCTCGCTGTTTTTCTCCGGGGAGCTGTTTTTT.